A single TCR beta chain is shown here with its context. Its specificity is not known. This sample is drawn from a study of vaccination effects on CD4 cells after COVID-19. The protocol was immunoSEQ multiplex PCR, while the TCRdb copy is restricted to in-frame clones and leaves out a portion. The sample comprises 70,000 to 85,000 clones, approximately 77% of which are singletons, and over 2% rests with the top ten. Cultured cells yielded isolated CD4+ T cells after about ten days. This material consisted of CD4+ T cells from PBMCs cultured without peptide, taken before COVID-19 vaccination. This receptor was obtained from a human donor who received a COVID-19 vaccine.

The CDR3 bases are TGTGCCAGCAGCAAGGATGCAACTAATGAAAAACTGTTTTTT. Translation: CASSKDATNEKLFF. This chain joins TRBV3-1 (or the pseudogene TRBV3-2) and TRBJ1-4; D is unresolved. Germline CDR1 and CDR2: LGHDT and YNNKEL (reference sequence). This CDR3 has 14 residues. V lost 5 bases and J lost 0, with 7 bases in between.